One and the same sample provided the 19 T cell receptor beta chains below, sequenced in a study of OX40 agonist ivuxolimab in advanced cancers. Method: immunoSEQ multiplex PCR; TCRdb's copy keeps in-frame clones and lacks some. This table has around 37,000 clones, roughly 79% appearing once. The source was CD4+ or CD8+ T cells sorted from blood, collected in a trial of the OX40 agonist ivuxolimab. These receptors originate from an adult with an advanced solid tumor such as melanoma, head and neck, liver or kidney cancer.

V and J are TRBV28 and TRBJ1-3; D is unclear. Germline lookup yields CDR1 MDHEN and CDR2 SYDVKM. The length of the CDR3 is 15 residues. V lost 8 bases and J 2 bases, leaving 16 bases between the germline ends. CDR3 protein: CASGSAAVTGNTIYF. In DNA form, the CDR3 reads TGTGCCAGCGGCAGCGCAGCGGTCACTGGAAACACCATATATTTT.

This clone occurred once. V and J are TRBV28 and TRBJ1-6; D remains ambiguous. V was clipped by 10 bases and J by 6 bases, with 16 bases between them. Germline CDR1 is MDHEN and CDR2 is SYDVKM. There are 14 residues in the CDR3. CDR3 sequence reads: CATKEARSNSPLHF. In DNA, the CDR3 is TGTGCCACAAAAGAAGCGAGGTCTAATTCACCCCTCCACTTT.

CDR3 amino acids: CASSYSVDVNEQFF. CDR3 DNA sequence: TGTGCCAGCAGTTACTCGGTGGACGTCAATGAGCAGTTCTTC. The V gene is TRBV6-6, the J gene TRBJ2-1; no clear D. Germline CDR1 reads MNHNY; CDR2 reads SVGAGI (reference sequence). Trimming took off 0 bases at V and 6 bases at J, with 9 bases between the two ends. The CDR3 is made up of 14 amino acids.

V gene TRBV27 combines with J gene TRBJ1-1; the match to TRBD1 covers 10 bases. CDR3 size: 15 residues. The junction had 8 bases not matched to a gene; V was cut back by 5 bases and J by 5 bases. Per the germline V gene, CDR1 is MNHEY and CDR2 is SMNVEV (reference sequence). This CDR3 is CASSDRDRGVTEAFF. The DNA of the CDR3 is TGTGCCAGCAGTGACCGGGACAGGGGTGTAACTGAAGCTTTCTTT.

This chain joins TRBV28 and TRBJ1-5; D not resolved. The CDR3 totals 12 residues. The V end was cut by 7 bases, the J end by 4 bases, with 8 bases between. In germline, CDR1 is MDHEN, CDR2 SYDVKM. The CDR3 loop reads CASTMGNQPQHF. CDR3 in DNA: TGTGCCAGCACTATGGGGAATCAGCCCCAGCATTTT.

The rearrangement links TRBV29-1 to TRBJ2-3; 15 nucleotides align to TRBD2. The ends lost 7 bases at V and 4 bases at J; junction bases unmatched: 0. Germline V gene sequence: CDR1 SQVTM, CDR2 ANQGSEA. This CDR3 is built from 13 residues. The CDR3 sequence is CSGTSGGADTQYF. In DNA form, the CDR3 reads TGCAGCGGGACTAGCGGGGGGGCAGATACGCAGTATTTT.

This chain joins TRBV28 and TRBJ2-7, with D possibly matching TRBD2 (8 bases). This CDR3 has 20 amino acids. V lost 3 bases and J 1 base, leaving 28 bases between the germline ends. Germline V gene lookup returns CDR1 MDHEN and CDR2 SYDVKM. The CDR3 sequence: CASSLTLTGNFSGRSYEQYF. In nucleotides, the CDR3 is TGTGCCAGCAGTTTGACCCTGACAGGGAATTTCAGCGGGAGATCCTACGAGCAGTACTTC.

The gene calls are TRBV9 and TRBJ2-2; 11 positions match TRBD1. CDR3 size: 16 residues. Losses at the gene ends were 2 bases for V and 1 base for J; bases not matched to a gene: 1. Looked up from germline, CDR1 is SGDLS and CDR2 is YYNGEE. For the CDR3, the DNA is TGTGCCAGCAGCGTGGGACAGGGGGGGAACACCGGGGAGCTGTTTTTT. As protein: CASSVGQGGNTGELFF.

This chain uses TRBV5-1 with TRBJ2-7, with TRBD2 matching over 8 bases. This CDR3 region has 16 residues. V was clipped by 0 bases and J by 5 bases; unmatched bases: 10. Per germline, CDR1 SGHRS and CDR2 YFSETQ. The CDR3 sequence is CASSLVGGTRGDEQYF. CDR3 sequence (DNA): TGCGCCAGCAGCTTGGTCGGGGGGACTAGGGGCGACGAGCAGTACTTC.

V and J are TRBV2 and TRBJ1-1; 8 bases are shared with TRBD1. V shed 5 bases, J shed 1 base, and the junction held 3 bases outside the gene matches. CDR1 is SNHLY and CDR2 is FYNNEI in the germline V gene. CDR3 size: 14 residues. The CDR3 nucleotides are TGTGCCAGCAGTTTTGGGACAGGGAACACTGAAGCTTTCTTT. Translation: CASSFGTGNTEAFF. Looking up the rest from reference TRBV2 and TRBJ1-1 gives the full variable domain: EPEVTQTPSHQVTQMGQEVILRCVPISNHLYFYWYRQILGQKVEFLVSFYNNEISEKSEIFDDQFSVERPDGSNFTLKIRSTKLEDSAMYFCASSFGTGNTEAFFGQGTRLTVV.

The chain employs TRBV7-3 and TRBJ2-1, with TRBD2 identical over 8 bases. This CDR3 has 14 amino acids. The trim removed 2 bases at V and 8 bases at J, leaving 5 bases unmatched. Germline V gene lookup returns CDR1 SGHTA and CDR2 FQGTGA. The CDR3 DNA reads as TGTGCCAGCAGCTTAGGGGCGGGAGGTGATGAGCAGTTCTTC. The encoded protein is CASSLGAGGDEQFF.

V and J are TRBV10-2 and TRBJ2-1; D is perhaps TRBD2 (5 bases). Trimming pared 3 bases from V and 8 bases from J, leaving 14 bases between. The CDR3 is made up of 14 amino acids. Germline loops: CDR1 WSHSY, CDR2 SAAADI. The CDR3: CASSDPAGMDEQFF. The CDR3, as DNA: TGCGCCAGCAGTGATCCCGCGGGCATGGATGAGCAGTTCTTC.

The V call is TRBV18, the J call TRBJ1-1; possible D gene TRBD1, 5 bases. Germline V gene sequence: CDR1 KGHSH, CDR2 LQKENI. Trimming removed 0 bases from V and 1 base from J, with 9 bases in between. The CDR3 has 15 residues. In DNA form, the CDR3 reads TGTGCCAGCTCACCACCGACGGGGCCGAACACTGAAGCTTTCTTT. It codes for CASSPPTGPNTEAFF. Full variable domain (rest looked up from reference TRBV18 and TRBJ1-1): NAGVMQNPRHLVRRRGQEARLRCSPMKGHSHVYWYRQLPEEGLKFMVYLQKENIIDESGMPKERFSAEFPKEGPSILRIQQVVRGDSAAYFCASSPPTGPNTEAFFGQGTRLTVV.

The V call is TRBV2, the J call TRBJ1-3; D is perhaps TRBD1 (5 bases). This CDR3 region has 17 residues. The V end was cut by 3 bases, the J end by 5 bases, with 20 bases between. Germline V lookup: CDR1 SNHLY, CDR2 FYNNEI. The CDR3 loop is CASSDQGPGSTRNTIYF. The CDR3 DNA follows: TGTGCCAGCAGTGATCAGGGCCCCGGGTCAACTCGAAACACCATATATTTT.

This chain links TRBV5-6 with TRBJ2-1; the match to TRBD1 covers 10 bases. Losses at the gene ends were 4 bases for V and 7 bases for J; bases not matched to a gene: 8. This CDR3 is built from 15 residues. The germline CDR1 and CDR2 sequences are SGHDT and YYEEEE. The CDR3 DNA is TGTGCCAGCAGCATGCGAGGGACAGGGGTGAATGAGCAGTTCTTC. This codes for CASSMRGTGVNEQFF.

The chain is built from TRBV19 and TRBJ2-1; D might be TRBD1 (6 bases). The germline gives CDR1 LNHDA, CDR2 SQIVND (reference sequence). V was pared by 5 bases and J by 0 bases, with 17 bases between. The CDR3 extends over 17 amino acids. The CDR3 protein is CASSGSDSSSSYNEQFF. As DNA, the CDR3 is TGTGCCAGTAGTGGGTCGGACAGTTCCAGCTCCTACAATGAGCAGTTCTTC.

V gene TRBV5-1 combines with J gene TRBJ1-6, with D possibly matching TRBD1 (6 bases). Germline V gives CDR1 SGHRS, CDR2 YFSETQ. Between the trimmed V and J ends, which lost 0 bases and 3 bases, there was a span of 7 bases. CDR3 length equals 15 residues. CDR3 region: CASSLGQVYNSPLHF. The CDR3 DNA sequence: TGCGCCAGCAGCTTGGGACAGGTCTATAATTCACCCCTCCACTTT.

This clone was seen once. This chain uses TRBV7-2 with TRBJ2-7; TRBD2 agrees at 12 bases. The CDR3 runs to 16 residues. V shed 5 bases and J 4 bases; nucleotides not matched to a gene: 9. CDR1 and CDR2 (germline): SGHTA, FQGNSA. The CDR3 is CASSQGASGRGYEQYF. The CDR3 coding sequence is TGTGCCAGCAGCCAAGGGGCTAGCGGGAGGGGTTACGAGCAGTACTTC.

This chain uses TRBV9 with TRBJ1-6; TRBD1 might be the D (5 bases). Germline V gene sequence: CDR1 SGDLS, CDR2 YYNGEE. CDR3 length: 15 amino acids. V lost 0 bases and J 9 bases, leaving 13 bases between the germline ends. The chain's CDR3 is CASSVGVAGSSPLHF. The CDR3 nucleotides read TGTGCCAGCAGCGTAGGGGTGGCAGGGTCTTCACCCCTCCACTTT.